Given below is one TCR beta chain in context. The antigen is not known. This CDR3 spans 16 amino acids. Germline CDR1 is KGHSH and CDR2 is LQKENI. Trimming shortened V by 3 bases and J by 1 base, and 15 bases separated the two germline ends. The assay was immunoSEQ multiplex PCR, and TCRdb's table has in-frame clones only and misses some. The table lists approximately 70,000 clones, 75% to 90% of them singletons. This entry comes from a study of OX40 agonist ivuxolimab in advanced cancers. Points from the study as a whole: The antigens recognized by the expanded peripheral T cells, that is their antigen specificity, were not determined. Among the least clonally expanded were partial responders at 0.1-3.0 mg/kg.

Peripheral blood came from all dose cohorts at three timepoints. V usage is TRBV18 and J usage is TRBJ2-5; no clear D gene. The TCR was taken from an adult with an advanced solid tumor such as melanoma, head and neck, liver or kidney cancer. Here the sequenced sample was CD4+ or CD8+ T cells sorted from blood, taken in a trial of the OX40 agonist ivuxolimab. CDR3 residues: CASSPMGKGFQETQYF. CDR3 coding DNA: TGTGCCAGCTCACCGATGGGCAAGGGATTCCAAGAGACCCAGTACTTC.